This TCR beta chain was sequenced during a study of Graves' ophthalmopathy and Graves' hyperthyroidism. V lost 8 bases and J lost 2; bases outside the gene matches: 2. The CDR3 sequence is 14 residues long. The germline CDR1 and CDR2 sequences are SNHLY and FYNNEI. RNA transcripts yielded amplified TCR beta CDR3 regions. HTBI primers primed a first-round RT-PCR, and a second-round multiplex PCR followed. Each CDR3 protein is one row after TCRdb ran MiXCR on the multiplex PCR reads. This sample has about 700,000 distinct CDR3 sequences; over 40% occur once, and the top ten carry 3.3%. The J gene is TRBJ1-5, the V gene TRBV2; 11 bases map to TRBD1. The source is an adult man with Graves' ophthalmopathy. The source material was peripheral blood. CDR3 region: CASGTGGGNQPQHF. CDR3 DNA sequence: TGTGCCAGCGGGACAGGGGGTGGCAATCAGCCCCAGCATTTT.